This TCR beta chain came from a study of blood T cells in healthy people across ages. Study as a whole: Template-switching capture recovered about one barcoded beta molecule per two T cells.

Concerning this clonotype: No antigen is known for it.

Per-sample PBMC isolation yielded at least 6.5 million cells. Through a sample-barcoded 5' primer and a J-beta primer mix, a second PCR was run for roughly 7 to 11 cycles. One entry per CDR3 protein, called by TCRdb with MiXCR from the 5' RACE reads. The sample yields around 1.5 million distinct CDR3 sequences, 59% seen once. General study results and limits: Comparison with aged donors showed that long-lived donors had more naive CD4+ cells and higher diversity. As age increased, TCR beta diversity per million T cells fell in a roughly linear fashion.

The CDR3 is made up of 13 amino acids. CDR1 and CDR2 from the germline V gene are SQVTM and ANQGSEA. Between the trimmed V and J ends, which lost 4 bases and 0 bases, there was a span of 7 bases. The specimen was blood. The V and J genes are TRBV29-1 and TRBJ2-1; D uncertain. The source of this sequence is a man in his late teens or twenties in good health. CDR3 in amino acids: CSVVSSSYNEQFF. DNA for the CDR3: TGCAGCGTTGTATCATCCTCCTACAATGAGCAGTTCTTC.